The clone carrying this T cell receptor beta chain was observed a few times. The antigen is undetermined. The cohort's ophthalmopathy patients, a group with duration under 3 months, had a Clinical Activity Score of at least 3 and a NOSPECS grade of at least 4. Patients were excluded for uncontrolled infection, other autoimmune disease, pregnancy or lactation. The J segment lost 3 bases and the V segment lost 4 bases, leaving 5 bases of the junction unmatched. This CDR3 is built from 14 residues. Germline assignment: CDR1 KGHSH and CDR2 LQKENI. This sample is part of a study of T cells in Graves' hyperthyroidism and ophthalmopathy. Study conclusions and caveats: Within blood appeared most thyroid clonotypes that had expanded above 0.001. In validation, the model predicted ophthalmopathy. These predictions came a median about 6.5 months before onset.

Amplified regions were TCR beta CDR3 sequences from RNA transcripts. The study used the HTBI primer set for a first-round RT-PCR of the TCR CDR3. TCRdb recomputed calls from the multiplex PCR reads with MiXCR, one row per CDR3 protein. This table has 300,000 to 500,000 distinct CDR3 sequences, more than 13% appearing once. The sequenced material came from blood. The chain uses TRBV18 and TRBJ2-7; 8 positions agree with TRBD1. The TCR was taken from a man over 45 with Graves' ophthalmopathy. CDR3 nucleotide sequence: TGTGCCAGCTCACAAGGAACAGGGGGCTACGAGCAGTACTTC. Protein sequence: CASSQGTGGYEQYF.